This note documents a single T cell receptor (beta chain) sequence. Its specificity is unknown. This entry is derived from a study of CD8+ T cells in alopecia areata. Study-wide findings and caveats: Scalp samples also contribute reads from the resident alphabeta T cells found in normal skin.

This sample's treatment: oral pan-JAK inhibitor, 5-10 mg twice daily. Alopecia areata patients provided lesional scalp punch biopsies and peripheral blood. Trimming cost V 5 bases and J 0 bases, with 13 bases left between them. CDR3 size: 15 residues. The germline gives CDR1 SEHNR, CDR2 FQNEAQ (reference sequence). cDNA prepared by RNA extraction and subsequent reverse transcription served as the template for sequencing. Clones were sequenced by immunoSEQ multiplex PCR, and TCRdb holds only the in-frame ones, with some missing. The sample holds about 220,000 clones, 50% to 60% seen once. The chain is built from TRBV7-9 and TRBJ1-2, with a weak D call TRBD1 (5 bases). The sequence was collected from a human donor with alopecia areata. This material consisted of CD4+ T cells sorted from blood, taken at week 4, from a patient treated with tofacitinib. CDR3 protein: CASSPGTAANYGYTF. The CDR3 bases are TGTGCCAGCAGCCCGGGGACGGCTGCTAACTATGGCTACACCTTC.